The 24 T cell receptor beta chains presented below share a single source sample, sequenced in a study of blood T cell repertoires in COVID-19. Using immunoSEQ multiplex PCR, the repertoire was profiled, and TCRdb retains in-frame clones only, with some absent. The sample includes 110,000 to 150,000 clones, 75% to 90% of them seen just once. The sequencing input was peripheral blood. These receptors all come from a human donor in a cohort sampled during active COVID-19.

CDR3: CASTHTDTQYF. Written as DNA, the CDR3 is TGTGCCAGCACCCACACAGATACGCAGTATTTT. V gene TRBV6-5 combines with J gene TRBJ2-3; D unresolved. There are 11 residues in the CDR3. V dropped 7 bases and J dropped 2 bases, with 4 bases sitting between them. Germline V lookup: CDR1 MNHEY, CDR2 SVGAGI.

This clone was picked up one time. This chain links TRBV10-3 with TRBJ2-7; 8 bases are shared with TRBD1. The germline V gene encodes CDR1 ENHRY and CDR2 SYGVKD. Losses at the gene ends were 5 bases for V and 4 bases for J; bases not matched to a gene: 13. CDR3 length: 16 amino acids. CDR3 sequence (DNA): TGTGCCATCAGTCAGAAACCGGGACAGGAAGGGTACGAGCAGTACTTC. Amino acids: CAISQKPGQEGYEQYF.

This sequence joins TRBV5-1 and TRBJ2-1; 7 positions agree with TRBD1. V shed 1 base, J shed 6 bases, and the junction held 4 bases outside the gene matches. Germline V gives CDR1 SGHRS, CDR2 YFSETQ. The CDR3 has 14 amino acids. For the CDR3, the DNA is TGCGCCAGCAGCTTGTCGACAGGGATCAATGAGCAGTTCTTC. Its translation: CASSLSTGINEQFF.

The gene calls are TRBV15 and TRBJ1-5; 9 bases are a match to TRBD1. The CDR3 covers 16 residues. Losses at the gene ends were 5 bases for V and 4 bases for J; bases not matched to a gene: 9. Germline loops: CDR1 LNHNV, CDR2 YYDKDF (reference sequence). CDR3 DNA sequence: TGTGCCACCAGCGGAAAGGACAGGGGATTGAATCAGCCCCAGCATTTT. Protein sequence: CATSGKDRGLNQPQHF.

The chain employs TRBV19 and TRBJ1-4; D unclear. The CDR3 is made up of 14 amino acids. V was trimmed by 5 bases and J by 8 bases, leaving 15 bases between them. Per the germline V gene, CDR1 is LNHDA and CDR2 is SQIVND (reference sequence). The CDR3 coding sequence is TGTGCCAGTAGTGTCCGCCGGGAGGGAGAAAAACTGTTTTTT. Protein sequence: CASSVRREGEKLFF.

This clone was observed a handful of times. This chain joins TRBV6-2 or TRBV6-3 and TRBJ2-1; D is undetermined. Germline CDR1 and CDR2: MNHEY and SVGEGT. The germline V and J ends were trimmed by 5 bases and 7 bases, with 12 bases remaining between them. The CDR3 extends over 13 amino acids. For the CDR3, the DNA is TGTGCCAGCAGTAAGCCCAGGCGTAATGAGCAGTTCTTC. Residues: CASSKPRRNEQFF.

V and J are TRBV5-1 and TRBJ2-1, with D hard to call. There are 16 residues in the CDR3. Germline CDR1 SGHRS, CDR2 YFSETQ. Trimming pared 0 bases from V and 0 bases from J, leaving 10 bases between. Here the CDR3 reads CASSLDGSSSYNEQFF. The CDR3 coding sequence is TGCGCCAGCAGCTTGGACGGGTCGAGCTCCTACAATGAGCAGTTCTTC.

The chain's CDR3 is CASSRNSGAQPQHF. CDR3 coding DNA: TGTGCCAGCAGCCGCAATTCAGGGGCTCAGCCCCAGCATTTT. The V and J genes are TRBV4-2 and TRBJ1-5, with D perhaps TRBD1 (6 bases). With 4 bases removed from V and 6 bases from J, the gap between germline ends came to 13 bases. The CDR3 is 14 amino acids. Germline CDR1 reads LGHNA; CDR2 reads YNFKEQ.

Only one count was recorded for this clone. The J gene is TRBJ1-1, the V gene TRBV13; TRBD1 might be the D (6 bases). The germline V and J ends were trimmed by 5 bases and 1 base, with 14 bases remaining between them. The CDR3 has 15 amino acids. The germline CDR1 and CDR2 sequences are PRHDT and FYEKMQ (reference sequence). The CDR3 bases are TGTGCCAGCAGCAGGATGGGGGGGCGGAACACTGAAGCTTTCTTT. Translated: CASSRMGGRNTEAFF.

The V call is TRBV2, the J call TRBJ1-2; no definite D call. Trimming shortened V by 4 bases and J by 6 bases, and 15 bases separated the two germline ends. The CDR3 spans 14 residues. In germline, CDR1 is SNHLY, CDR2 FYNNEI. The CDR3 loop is CASSVREHADGYTF. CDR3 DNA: TGTGCCAGCAGTGTACGGGAGCATGCTGATGGCTACACCTTC.

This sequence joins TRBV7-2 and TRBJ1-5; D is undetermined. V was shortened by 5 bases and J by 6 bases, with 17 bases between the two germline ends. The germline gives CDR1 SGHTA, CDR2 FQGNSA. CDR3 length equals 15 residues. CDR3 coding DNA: TGTGCCAGCAGCCCCTCGCCGGGCCGGGGTCAGCCCCAGCATTTT. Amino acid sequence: CASSPSPGRGQPQHF. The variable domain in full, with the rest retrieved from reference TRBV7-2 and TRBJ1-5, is GAGVSQSPSNKVTEKGKDVELRCDPISGHTALYWYRQSLGQGLEFLIYFQGNSAPDKSGLPSDRFSAERTGGSVSTLTIQRTQQEDSAVYLCASSPSPGRGQPQHFGDGTRLSIL.

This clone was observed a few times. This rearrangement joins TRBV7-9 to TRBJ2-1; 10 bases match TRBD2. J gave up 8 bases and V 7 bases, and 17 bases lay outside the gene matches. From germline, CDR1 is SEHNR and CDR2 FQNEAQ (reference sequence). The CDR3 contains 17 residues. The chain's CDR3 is CASTLGIAGGNVDEQFF. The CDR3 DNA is TGTGCCAGCACTCTCGGGATAGCGGGGGGTAATGTCGATGAGCAGTTCTTC.

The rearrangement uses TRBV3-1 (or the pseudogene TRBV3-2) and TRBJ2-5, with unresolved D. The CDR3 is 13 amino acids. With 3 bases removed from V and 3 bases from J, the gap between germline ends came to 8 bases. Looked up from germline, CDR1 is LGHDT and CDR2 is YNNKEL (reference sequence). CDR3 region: CASSHSDKETQYF. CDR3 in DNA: TGTGCCAGCAGCCACAGTGACAAAGAGACCCAGTACTTC.

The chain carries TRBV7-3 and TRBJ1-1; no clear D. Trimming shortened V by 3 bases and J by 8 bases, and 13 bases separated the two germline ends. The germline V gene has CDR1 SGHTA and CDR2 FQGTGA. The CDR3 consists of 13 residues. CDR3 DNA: TGTGCCAGCAGCTTCTCGTCCGCGTCAGAAGCTTTCTTT. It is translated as CASSFSSASEAFF.

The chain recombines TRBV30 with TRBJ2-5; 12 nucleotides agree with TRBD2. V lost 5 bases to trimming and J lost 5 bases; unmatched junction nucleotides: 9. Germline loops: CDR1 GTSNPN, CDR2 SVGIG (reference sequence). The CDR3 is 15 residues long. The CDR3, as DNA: TGTGCCTGGGGGCTAGCGGGAGGGTTCGTGGAGACCCAGTACTTC. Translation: CAWGLAGGFVETQYF.

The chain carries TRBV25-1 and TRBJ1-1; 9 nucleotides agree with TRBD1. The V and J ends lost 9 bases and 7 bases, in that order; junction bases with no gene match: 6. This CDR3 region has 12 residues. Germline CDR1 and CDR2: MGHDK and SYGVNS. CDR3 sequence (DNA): TGTGCCAGTGGACAGGGGAATTATGAAGCTTTCTTT. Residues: CASGQGNYEAFF.

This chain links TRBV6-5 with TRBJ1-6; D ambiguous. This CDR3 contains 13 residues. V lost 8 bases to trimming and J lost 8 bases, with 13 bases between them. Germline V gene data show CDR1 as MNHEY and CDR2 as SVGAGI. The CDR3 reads CASGPLPDSPLHF. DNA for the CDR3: TGTGCCAGCGGGCCACTGCCGGATTCACCCCTCCACTTT.

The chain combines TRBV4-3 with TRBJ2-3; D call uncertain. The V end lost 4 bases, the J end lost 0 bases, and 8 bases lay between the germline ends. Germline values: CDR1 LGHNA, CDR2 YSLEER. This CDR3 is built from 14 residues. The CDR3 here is CASSPSLSTDTQYF. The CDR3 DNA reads TGCGCCAGCAGCCCCTCCCTTAGCACAGATACGCAGTATTTT.

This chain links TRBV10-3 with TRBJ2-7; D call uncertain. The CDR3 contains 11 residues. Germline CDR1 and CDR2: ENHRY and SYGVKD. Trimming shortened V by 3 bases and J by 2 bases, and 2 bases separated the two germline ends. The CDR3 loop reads CAISDTYEQYV. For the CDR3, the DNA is TGTGCCATCAGTGATACCTACGAGCAGTACGTC.

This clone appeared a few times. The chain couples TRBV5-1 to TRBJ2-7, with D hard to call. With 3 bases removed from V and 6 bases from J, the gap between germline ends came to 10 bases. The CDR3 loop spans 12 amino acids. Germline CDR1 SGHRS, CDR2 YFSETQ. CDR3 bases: TGCGCCAGCAGCTCTAGGTACGGCGAGCAGTACTTC. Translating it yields CASSSRYGEQYF.

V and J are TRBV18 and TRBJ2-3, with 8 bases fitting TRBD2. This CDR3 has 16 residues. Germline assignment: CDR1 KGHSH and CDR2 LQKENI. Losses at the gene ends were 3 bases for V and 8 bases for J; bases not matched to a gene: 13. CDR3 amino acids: CASSPGTSGIIATQYF. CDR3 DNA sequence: TGTGCCAGCTCACCGGGGACTAGTGGGATTATAGCTACGCAGTATTTT.

Written as DNA, the CDR3 is TGCGCCAGCAGCTTACTAGCGGGAGTAGATACGCAGTATTTT. It is translated as CASSLLAGVDTQYF. The chain employs TRBV5-1 and TRBJ2-3; 11 bases are a match to TRBD2. J gave up 5 bases and V 2 bases, and 1 base lay outside the gene matches. CDR1 SGHRS and CDR2 YFSETQ come from the germline V gene. This CDR3 is 14 amino acids long.

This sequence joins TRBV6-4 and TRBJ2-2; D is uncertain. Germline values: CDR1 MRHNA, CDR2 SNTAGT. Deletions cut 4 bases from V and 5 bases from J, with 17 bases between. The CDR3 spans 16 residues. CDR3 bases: TGTGCCAGCAGTGTAACGCCTTCGGGTGGGACCGGGGAGCTGTTTTTT. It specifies CASSVTPSGGTGELFF.

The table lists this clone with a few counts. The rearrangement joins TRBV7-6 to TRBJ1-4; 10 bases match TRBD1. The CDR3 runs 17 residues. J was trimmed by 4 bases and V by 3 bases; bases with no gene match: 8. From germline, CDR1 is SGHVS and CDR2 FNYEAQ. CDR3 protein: CASSFAPGQGVNEKLFF. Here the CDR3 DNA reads TGTGCCAGCAGCTTCGCACCCGGACAGGGGGTTAATGAAAAACTGTTTTTT.